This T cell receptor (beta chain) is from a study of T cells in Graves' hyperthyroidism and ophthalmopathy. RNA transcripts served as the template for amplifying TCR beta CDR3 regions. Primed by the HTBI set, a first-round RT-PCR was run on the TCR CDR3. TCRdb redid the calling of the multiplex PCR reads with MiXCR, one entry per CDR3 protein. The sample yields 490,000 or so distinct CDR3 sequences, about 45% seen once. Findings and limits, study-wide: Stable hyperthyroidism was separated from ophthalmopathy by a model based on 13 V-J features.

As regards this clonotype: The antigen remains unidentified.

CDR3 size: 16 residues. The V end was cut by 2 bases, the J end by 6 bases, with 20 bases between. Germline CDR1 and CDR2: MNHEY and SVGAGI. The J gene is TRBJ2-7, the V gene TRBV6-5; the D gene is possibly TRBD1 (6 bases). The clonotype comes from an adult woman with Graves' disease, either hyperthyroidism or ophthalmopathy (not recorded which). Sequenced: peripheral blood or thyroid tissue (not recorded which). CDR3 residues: CASSYTGKSAAGEQYF. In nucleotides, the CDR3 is TGTGCCAGCAGTTACACAGGGAAGTCAGCAGCAGGCGAGCAGTACTTC.